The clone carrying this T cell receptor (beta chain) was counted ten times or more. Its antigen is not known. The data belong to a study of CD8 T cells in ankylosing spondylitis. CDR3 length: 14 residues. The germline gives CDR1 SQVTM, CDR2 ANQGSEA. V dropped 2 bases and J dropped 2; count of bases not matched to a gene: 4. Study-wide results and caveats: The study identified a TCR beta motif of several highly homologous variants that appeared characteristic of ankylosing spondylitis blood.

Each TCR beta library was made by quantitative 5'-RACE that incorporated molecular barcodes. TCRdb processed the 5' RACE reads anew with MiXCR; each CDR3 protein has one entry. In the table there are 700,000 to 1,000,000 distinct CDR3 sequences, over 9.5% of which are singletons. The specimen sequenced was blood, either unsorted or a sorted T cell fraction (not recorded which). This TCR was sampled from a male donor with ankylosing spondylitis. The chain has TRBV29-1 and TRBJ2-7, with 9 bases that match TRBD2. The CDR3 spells CSVEKAGGTYEQYF. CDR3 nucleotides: TGCAGCGTTGAAAAAGCGGGAGGCACCTACGAGCAGTACTTC.